Following are 6 T cell receptor beta chains from one sample sequenced in a study of T-cell reconstitution after alpha-beta-depleted transplantation in children. Unique molecular identifiers were built into the TCRbeta library. TCRdb itself ran the PCR reads through MiXCR, one entry per CDR3 protein. The sample lists 55,000 to 90,000 distinct CDR3 sequences; roughly 4.4% were seen once. Sequenced here: PBMCs, mostly from graft donor cells, sampled 180 days after TCRalphabeta/CD19-depleted stem cell transplant. Receptors originate from a boy under two years old who had a stem cell transplant for acute myeloid leukemia, so the T cells may come from the graft donor.

Ten or more counts support this clonotype. The chain is built from TRBV30 and TRBJ2-6; D not resolved. V was cut by 0 bases and J by 0 bases, with 15 bases left in between. The CDR3 consists of 18 residues. Germline V gene sequence: CDR1 GTSNPN, CDR2 SVGIG (reference sequence). The CDR3 nucleotides are TGTGCCTGGAGTGTACGCCGTTTCGAGTACTCTGGGGCCAACGTCCTGACTTTC. Translation: CAWSVRRFEYSGANVLTF. The full variable domain, in which reference TRBV30 and TRBJ2-6 provide the parts outside the CDR3, is SQTIHQWPATLVQPVGSPLSLECTVEGTSNPNLYWYRQAAGRGLQLLFYSVGIGQISSEVPQNLSASRPQDRQFILSSKKLLLSDSGFYLCAWSVRRFEYSGANVLTFGAGSRLTVL.

This clonotype was found a few times. The chain carries TRBV7-8 and TRBJ2-5, with D tentatively TRBD2 (5 bases). Trimming shortened V by 4 bases and J by 2 bases, and 11 bases separated the two germline ends. This CDR3 is 14 amino acids long. Germline CDR1 reads SGHVS; CDR2 reads FQNEAQ. This chain's CDR3 is CASSSRTEQETQYF. In DNA, the CDR3 is TGTGCCAGCAGCTCTCGGACTGAACAAGAGACCCAGTACTTC.

This clonotype was observed at least ten times. The CDR3 loop reads CASKGGTEAFF. DNA of the CDR3: TGTGCCAGCAAGGGCGGCACTGAAGCTTTCTTT. The chain joins TRBV7-9 to TRBJ1-1, with D hard to call. V lost 7 bases and J lost 4, with 7 bases in between. The CDR3 runs 11 residues. The germline V gene encodes CDR1 SEHNR and CDR2 FQNEAQ (reference sequence).

This clonotype was observed many times. CDR3 coding DNA: TGTGCCAGCAGTGGATCGGCAGGGGGACGCAATCAGCCCCAGCATTTT. Translating it yields CASSGSAGGRNQPQHF. J is TRBJ1-5 and V is TRBV25-1; 7 bases are a match to TRBD1. The CDR3 runs to 16 residues. Germline CDR1 reads MGHDK; CDR2 reads SYGVNS. With V trimmed by 4 bases and J by 2 bases, 8 bases remained unmatched.

This clonotype was found many times. This chain joins TRBV23-1 and TRBJ2-2; 9 nucleotides match TRBD1. TRBV23-1 is reported as an ORF; its role is uncertain. V lost 9 bases to trimming and J lost 1 base; unmatched junction nucleotides: 3. This CDR3 comprises 14 residues. CDR3 residues: CARQTGGNTGELFF. The CDR3 DNA follows: TGCGCCAGACAGACAGGGGGGAACACCGGGGAGCTGTTTTTT.

This clonotype was observed many times. CDR3 in DNA: TGTGCCAGCAGTCCCAGGGGGAACTACGAGCAGTACTTC. It specifies CASSPRGNYEQYF. The V call is TRBV12-3 or TRBV12-4, the J call TRBJ2-7; TRBD1 matches at 7 bases. The CDR3 has 13 amino acids. With V trimmed by 5 bases and J by 3 bases, 4 bases remained unmatched.